The 25 T cell receptor beta chains listed next were all sequenced from one sample in a study of post-analysis software for immune sequencing data. The TCR beta cDNA libraries contained unique molecular identifiers. One entry per CDR3 protein results from TCRdb running MiXCR on the PCR reads. The table has 160,000 or so distinct CDR3 sequences, 36% seen once. Specimen: blood, collected after autologous hematopoietic stem cell transplantation. The receptors originated from a girl under 18 with multiple sclerosis.

V is TRBV13 and J is TRBJ2-2; 9 bases agree with TRBD2. The CDR3 has 15 residues. J lost 7 bases, V lost 3 bases, and 6 bases had no gene match. Germline V lookup: CDR1 PRHDT, CDR2 FYEKMQ (reference sequence). The CDR3 DNA sequence: TGTGCCAGCAGCTTTTCTCAGCGGGAGGTCGGGGAGCTGTTTTTT. Amino acid sequence: CASSFSQREVGELFF.

This clonotype was found a few times. The chain's CDR3 is CASSQATPGNEQFF. The CDR3 DNA sequence: TGCGCCAGCAGCCAAGCTACCCCCGGGAATGAGCAGTTCTTC. V is TRBV4-1 and J is TRBJ2-1; D unresolved. Germline lookup yields CDR1 MGHRA and CDR2 YSYEKL. This CDR3 has 14 amino acids. Trimming left V 1 base short and J 7 bases short, with 11 bases between.

A few counts support this clonotype. J is TRBJ2-7 and V is TRBV6-5; D is possibly TRBD1 (6 bases). The ends were cut back, 6 bases at V and 0 bases at J, with 15 bases in the middle. The CDR3 sequence is 15 residues long. CDR1 is MNHEY and CDR2 is SVGAGI in the germline V gene. The CDR3 is CASRPQTGHSYEQYF. Written as DNA, the CDR3 is TGTGCCAGCAGACCTCAAACGGGACACTCCTACGAGCAGTACTTC.

This clonotype was seen only a few times. This sequence joins TRBV6-2 or TRBV6-3 and TRBJ1-5; the match to TRBD1 covers 7 bases. Germline assignment: CDR1 MNHEY and CDR2 SVGEGT. This CDR3 has 14 residues. The V gene end was trimmed by 2 bases and the J gene end by 7 bases; junction bases not matched to a gene: 5. The CDR3 loop reads CASSYAGGGQPQHF. Here the CDR3 DNA reads TGTGCCAGCAGTTACGCAGGGGGTGGGCAGCCCCAGCATTTT.

The gene calls are TRBV7-9 and TRBJ2-3; possibly TRBD1 for D (5 bases). The germline V and J ends were trimmed by 3 bases and 0 bases, with 10 bases remaining between them. The CDR3 consists of 15 residues. Germline V gene sequence: CDR1 SEHNR, CDR2 FQNEAQ (reference sequence). CDR3 sequence (DNA): TGTGCCAGCAGCTTTGGGGCTACTAGCACAGATACGCAGTATTTT. It translates to CASSFGATSTDTQYF.

The genes are TRBV5-5 and TRBJ2-7; D unclear. The V and J ends lost 4 bases and 3 bases respectively, with 11 bases between them. Germline lookup yields CDR1 SGHKS and CDR2 YYEKEE (reference sequence). There are 13 residues in the CDR3. This CDR3 reads CASSTRTSYEQYF. The CDR3 bases are TGTGCCAGCAGCACCAGGACGAGCTACGAGCAGTACTTC.

The chain couples TRBV20-1 to TRBJ2-7; TRBD2 matches 8 bases. Trimming at V came to 0 bases and at J to 3 bases, leaving 4 bases not matched to a gene. The CDR3 sequence is 14 residues long. Germline CDR1 reads DFQATT; CDR2 reads SNEGSKA (reference sequence). CDR3 in amino acids: CSARDQGTSYEQYF. The CDR3 DNA reads as TGCAGTGCTAGAGATCAGGGGACTAGCTACGAGCAGTACTTC.

The V and J genes are TRBV13 and TRBJ2-3, with TRBD2 matching 16 bases. The CDR3 has 16 residues. In germline, CDR1 is PRHDT, CDR2 FYEKMQ (reference sequence). Trimming removed 4 bases from V and 7 bases from J; junction bases left unmatched: 5. DNA for the CDR3: TGTGCCAGCAGCTCGGGACTAGCGGGAGGGAGTTATACGCAGTATTTT. Its protein product is CASSSGLAGGSYTQYF.

This clonotype occurred a few times. The genes are TRBV7-3 and TRBJ2-5; 9 nucleotides match TRBD2. V gave up 2 bases and J gave up 1 base; unmatched junction bases: 2. There are 15 residues in the CDR3. In germline, CDR1 is SGHTA, CDR2 FQGTGA. Written as DNA, the CDR3 is TGTGCCAGCAGCTTACTAGCGGGGCCCCAAGAGACCCAGTACTTC. It yields the protein CASSLLAGPQETQYF.

CDR3 protein: CASSQPTLAGETQYF. As DNA, the CDR3 is TGTGCCAGCAGTCAACCCACTTTAGCGGGGGAGACCCAGTACTTC. The rearrangement links TRBV28 to TRBJ2-5; 8 bases fit TRBD2. V dropped 5 bases and J dropped 5; count of bases not matched to a gene: 10. From germline, CDR1 is MDHEN and CDR2 SYDVKM. CDR3 length: 15 amino acids. The entire variable domain, with the rest obtained from reference TRBV28 and TRBJ2-5, is as follows: DVKVTQSSRYLVKRTGEKVFLECVQDMDHENMFWYRQDPGLGLRLIYFSYDVKMKEKGDIPEGYSVSREKKERFSLILESASTNQTSMYLCASSQPTLAGETQYFGPGTRLLVL.

The V call is TRBV4-2, the J call TRBJ2-2; 11 bases align to TRBD2. Germline CDR1 LGHNA, CDR2 YNFKEQ. The CDR3 has 16 amino acids. The V gene end was trimmed by 1 base and the J gene end by 6 bases; junction bases not matched to a gene: 4. CDR3 protein: CASSQARSGRAGELFF. The DNA for the CDR3 is TGTGCCAGCAGCCAAGCTCGTAGCGGGAGGGCCGGGGAGCTGTTTTTT.

Ten or more counts support this clonotype. This chain connects TRBV20-1 to TRBJ2-5; no clear D gene. The V end was cut by 1 base, the J end by 3 bases, with 9 bases between. The CDR3 is made up of 13 amino acids. Germline lookup yields CDR1 DFQATT and CDR2 SNEGSKA (reference sequence). CDR3 in amino acids: CSARGWGEETQYF. The CDR3 nucleotides are TGCAGTGCTAGAGGGTGGGGTGAAGAGACCCAGTACTTC.

This clonotype was seen more than once but under ten times. The chain combines TRBV18 with TRBJ2-7; D is uncertain. The germline gives CDR1 KGHSH, CDR2 LQKENI. The CDR3 length is 15 residues. With 4 bases removed from V and 0 bases from J, the gap between germline ends came to 13 bases. CDR3 sequence reads: CASSLVAATSYEQYF. In DNA, the CDR3 is TGTGCCAGCTCACTTGTGGCAGCTACCTCCTACGAGCAGTACTTC.

This clonotype was seen only a few times. The gene calls are TRBV29-1 and TRBJ2-7; TRBD1 or TRBD2 may be the D gene (5 bases each). The germline V gene has CDR1 SQVTM and CDR2 ANQGSEA. The CDR3 is 14 residues long. The germline V and J ends were trimmed by 5 bases and 4 bases, with 18 bases remaining between them. The CDR3 is CSVSLLGGIYEQYF. CDR3 in DNA: TGCAGCGTTTCCCTTCTTGGGGGAATATACGAGCAGTACTTC.

The genes are TRBV7-8 and TRBJ1-1, with D perhaps matching TRBD1 (6 bases). The CDR3 runs to 14 residues. The germline V and J ends were trimmed by 7 bases and 1 base, with 13 bases remaining between them. The V gene's germline CDR1 is SGHVS and CDR2 FQNEAQ. CDR3 nucleotide sequence: TGTGCCAGCACCCCCCGGGGGGCGAACACTGAAGCTTTCTTT. Its protein product is CASTPRGANTEAFF.

Concerning this clonotype itself: Since a much larger clone is just one base distant, this may be a read error. J is TRBJ1-1 and V is TRBV20-1; TRBD1 matches at 7 bases. Germline CDR1 DFQATT, CDR2 SNEGSKA (reference sequence). CDR3 size: 14 residues. The CDR3 here is CRASRGRVNTEAFF. The DNA for the CDR3 is TGCCGTGCTAGCAGGGGGAGGGTGAACACTGAAGCTTTCTTT.

Concerning this clonotype: This could be a read error, since a much larger clone is one nucleotide away. The chain uses TRBV28 and TRBJ2-5; D perhaps matches TRBD1 (7 bases). Trimming left V 6 bases short and J 1 base short, with 12 bases between. This CDR3 region has 14 residues. Looked up from germline, CDR1 is MDHEN and CDR2 is SYDVKM. In DNA form, the CDR3 reads TGTGCCAGCAGCCGCCAGGGGGGCCAAGAGACCCAGTACTTC. Protein sequence: CASSRQGGQETQYF.

In its sample, this clonotype was seen many times. The chain is built from TRBV7-6 and TRBJ2-7, with 11 positions matching TRBD2. Germline V gives CDR1 SGHVS, CDR2 FNYEAQ. The CDR3 runs to 15 residues. J gave up 2 bases and V 5 bases, and 5 bases lay outside the gene matches. The CDR3 loop reads CASSPGTSGPYEQYF. The CDR3, as DNA: TGTGCCAGCAGCCCCGGGACTAGCGGACCCTACGAGCAGTACTTC.

This clonotype was picked up a small number of times. The J gene is TRBJ2-3, the V gene TRBV24-1; a weak D match, TRBD1 (6 bases). The CDR3 runs to 16 residues. Trimming took 3 bases from V and 2 from J, leaving 14 bases between them. Germline CDR1 KGHDR, CDR2 SFDVKD. CDR3 sequence reads: CATSDHRRTVTDTQYF. Written as DNA, the CDR3 is TGTGCCACCAGTGATCACCGCCGGACAGTCACAGATACGCAGTATTTT.

This clonotype has only a few counts. V usage is TRBV12-3 or TRBV12-4 and J usage is TRBJ2-3; possibly TRBD2 for D (5 bases). The V gene lost 5 bases and the J gene lost 6 bases, with 9 bases spanning the gap. The CDR3 runs 12 residues. As DNA, the CDR3 is TGTGCCAGCAGTCCCCCGGGGGATACGCAGTATTTT. Amino acids: CASSPPGDTQYF.

This clonotype was observed at least ten times. This chain links TRBV20-1 with TRBJ2-5; D not resolved. The CDR3 is made up of 11 amino acids. The germline CDR1 and CDR2 sequences are DFQATT and SNEGSKA (reference sequence). CDR3 protein: CSGLGQETQYF. The CDR3 nucleotides read TGCAGCGGGTTAGGCCAAGAGACCCAGTACTTC.

The chain has TRBV20-1 and TRBJ2-1; no clear D. Trimming shortened V by 6 bases and J by 0 bases, and 15 bases separated the two germline ends. CDR1 is DFQATT and CDR2 is SNEGSKA in the germline V gene (reference sequence). The CDR3 loop spans 15 amino acids. The CDR3 DNA reads as TGCAGTGCCCGTGCCAGCACAAGCTCCTACAATGAGCAGTTCTTC. Its translation is CSARASTSSYNEQFF.

The V and J genes are TRBV6-5 and TRBJ2-5, with TRBD1 as a possible D gene (6 bases). Germline CDR1 is MNHEY and CDR2 is SVGAGI. V lost 6 bases and J lost 5, with 13 bases in between. The CDR3 sequence is 13 residues long. CDR3 DNA: TGTGCCAGCAGCACGACAGGACGGGAGACCCAGTACTTC. Protein product: CASSTTGRETQYF.

As to this clonotype: A much larger clone differs by one base, so this may be a read error. The gene calls are TRBV10-2 and TRBJ2-5, with D unresolved. The J call is doubtful: the DNA matches TRBJ2-7 better. CDR3 length equals 13 residues. Germline V lookup: CDR1 WSHSY, CDR2 SAAADI. Here the CDR3 reads CASRETPRNEQYF. The DNA of the CDR3 is TGCGCCAGCAGGGAAACCCCTCGCAACGAGCAGTACTTC.

This clonotype has more than one count but fewer than ten. The chain has TRBV27 and TRBJ2-1, with a possible D match to TRBD2 (5 bases). V was pared by 5 bases and J by 6 bases, with 26 bases between. The CDR3 has 18 amino acids. Looked up from germline, CDR1 is MNHEY and CDR2 is SMNVEV (reference sequence). The CDR3 is CASSLLGIGAGRVNEQFF. The DNA of the CDR3 is TGTGCCAGCAGTCTTTTGGGCATAGGCGCGGGTCGAGTCAATGAGCAGTTCTTC.